Below, one TCR beta chain is given with its context. The method was immunoSEQ multiplex PCR; TCRdb's version includes in-frame clones alone and lacks a portion of them. The repertoire holds about 70,000 clones, around nine tenths seen once, with around 1.1% in the top ten. Drawing of blood for sampling happened at baseline, at cycle 4 day 1, and at cycle 7 day 1. These data are taken from a study of OX40 agonist ivuxolimab in advanced cancers. Whole-study context: Two cutaneous melanoma patients and one hepatocellular carcinoma patient, three in all, had partial responses.

CDR3 length: 15 residues. Germline-derived CDR1 and CDR2 are SGHTS and YDEGEE. With V trimmed by 4 bases and J by 6 bases, 6 bases remained unmatched. The sample here was CD4+ or CD8+ T cells sorted from blood, taken in a trial of the OX40 agonist ivuxolimab. The J gene is TRBJ1-5, the V gene TRBV5-8; 11 nucleotides agree with TRBD1. The origin of this receptor is an adult with an advanced solid tumor such as melanoma, head and neck, liver or kidney cancer. The CDR3 DNA follows: TGTGCCAGCAGCCCCCTGGGACAGGGGGTTCAGCCCCAGCATTTT. It encodes CASSPLGQGVQPQHF. The variable domain in full, completed from reference TRBV5-8 and TRBJ1-5, reads EAGVTQSPTHLIKTRGQQATLRCSPISGHTSVYWYQQALGLGLQFLLWYDEGEERNRGNFPPRFSGRQFPNYSSELNVNALELEDSALYLCASSPLGQGVQPQHFGDGTRLSIL.